One T cell receptor beta chain is described in this entry. In the original processing: Scientists estimated how many nucleated cells there were by amplifying reference gene primers. Here immunoSEQ multiplex PCR was the method, and the copy in TCRdb shows in-frame clones only, minus some. D and trimming come from the DNA, and the V and J calls and clone size come from that table. The table has 200,000 or so clones, less than 90% seen once; the top ten hold about 2.2%. This sample stems from a study of blood T cell repertoires in COVID-19. Study-wide background: Researchers got acute and convalescent COVID-19 samples from the United States, Italy and Spain. In each case, the material was cDNA or gDNA derived from T cells, B-cell-depleted T cells, or PBMCs.

Losses at the gene ends were 5 bases for V and 7 bases for J; bases not matched to a gene: 7. The CDR3 extends over 12 amino acids. Per the germline V gene, CDR1 is GTSNPN and CDR2 is SVGIG (reference sequence). The sample was peripheral blood. The TCR sequence derives from a woman in her forties or fifties with acute or convalescent COVID-19. The chain couples TRBV30 to TRBJ1-1; 7 positions agree with TRBD1. CDR3 nucleotides: TGTGCCTGGGGCAGGGGGGCGAGTGAAGCTTTCTTT. Protein: CAWGRGASEAFF.